One and the same sample provided the 13 T cell receptor beta chains below, sequenced in a study of tumor-infiltrating lymphocytes in localized non-small cell lung cancer. The protocol was immunoSEQ multiplex PCR, while the TCRdb copy is restricted to in-frame clones and leaves out a portion. The sample consists of 15,000 to 16,000 clones, approximately 70% of them appearing once. The sample taken for sequencing was lung tumor tissue. The receptor source for this set is a human donor with non-small cell lung cancer.

The gene calls are TRBV28 and TRBJ1-1, with 8 bases lining up with TRBD1. J gave up 5 bases and V 7 bases, and 15 bases lay outside the gene matches. This CDR3 is 16 amino acids long. CDR1 and CDR2 from the germline V gene are MDHEN and SYDVKM. The CDR3 here is CASIPGQGAGRTEAFF. The CDR3 coding sequence is TGTGCCAGCATACCAGGGCAGGGGGCCGGGAGGACTGAAGCTTTCTTT.

By sample share, this clone is medium-sized. The chain recombines TRBV9 with TRBJ2-7; TRBD1 matches at 11 bases. The J segment lost 0 bases and the V segment lost 5 bases, leaving 4 bases of the junction unmatched. Germline values: CDR1 SGDLS, CDR2 YYNGEE. This CDR3 region has 15 residues. CDR3 DNA: TGTGCCAGCAGTGCCGGGACAGGGGGCTCCTACGAGCAGTACTTC. This encodes CASSAGTGGSYEQYF.

V is TRBV18 and J is TRBJ2-7; tentatively, D is TRBD1 (6 bases). CDR1 is KGHSH and CDR2 is LQKENI in the germline V gene. V lost 5 bases and J 5 bases, leaving 10 bases between the germline ends. The CDR3 totals 12 residues. The DNA of the CDR3 is TGTGCCAGCTCATATGGACAGAACGAGCAGTACTTC. Its protein product is CASSYGQNEQYF.

The chain links TRBV27 to TRBJ1-1; 9 bases fit TRBD1. Germline V CDR1 and CDR2: MNHEY, SMNVEV (reference sequence). The CDR3 is 15 amino acids. Trimming removed 5 bases from V and 10 bases from J; junction bases left unmatched: 14. The CDR3 region is CASSPSPGQGEGAFF. In DNA form, the CDR3 reads TGTGCCAGCAGTCCATCGCCGGGACAGGGCGAGGGAGCTTTCTTT.

This clone showed up just a few times. The genes are TRBV29-1 and TRBJ1-1; 7 nucleotides align to TRBD1. Germline V gene data show CDR1 as SQVTM and CDR2 as ANQGSEA. V was clipped by 7 bases and J by 7 bases; unmatched bases: 12. The CDR3 is 13 residues long. CDR3 region: CSGSQGIEGEAFF. CDR3 sequence (DNA): TGCAGCGGCTCACAGGGGATTGAGGGTGAAGCTTTCTTT.

This rearrangement joins TRBV19 to TRBJ1-2, with TRBD1 as a possible D gene (6 bases). The CDR3 sequence is 12 residues long. Germline lookup yields CDR1 LNHDA and CDR2 SQIVND (reference sequence). V dropped 7 bases and J dropped 6 bases, with 12 bases sitting between them. Here the CDR3 DNA reads TGTGCCAGTACCAACAGGGAAAATGGCTACACCTTC. Protein: CASTNRENGYTF.

This clone is categorized as medium-sized. The chain combines TRBV20-1 with TRBJ2-1; perhaps TRBD2 as D (5 bases). The CDR3 spans 11 residues. Germline V CDR1 and CDR2: DFQATT, SNEGSKA (reference sequence). V was shortened by 5 bases and J by 12 bases, with 14 bases between the two germline ends. The CDR3 nucleotides are TGCAGTGCTCAAGACGGGATACGGCAGTTCTTC. Its protein product is CSAQDGIRQFF.

V is TRBV4-1 and J is TRBJ2-6; D gene unclear. The V end lost 5 bases, the J end lost 0 bases, and 17 bases lay between the germline ends. Germline CDR1 MGHRA, CDR2 YSYEKL. There are 18 residues in the CDR3. CDR3 in amino acids: CASSARSTGSSGANVLTF. In nucleotides, the CDR3 is TGCGCCAGCAGCGCAAGATCTACGGGTAGCTCTGGGGCCAACGTCCTGACTTTC.

V is TRBV18 and J is TRBJ2-7; TRBD2 aligns across 11 bases. J lost 5 bases, V lost 4 bases, and 4 bases had no gene match. This CDR3 has 14 residues. Germline CDR1 is KGHSH and CDR2 is LQKENI. In DNA form, the CDR3 reads TGTGCCAGCTCACTTACTAGCGGGAGTAACGAGCAGTACTTC. Residues: CASSLTSGSNEQYF. The whole variable domain, filled in from reference TRBV18 and TRBJ2-7, reads NAGVMQNPRHLVRRRGQEARLRCSPMKGHSHVYWYRQLPEEGLKFMVYLQKENIIDESGMPKERFSAEFPKEGPSILRIQQVVRGDSAAYFCASSLTSGSNEQYFGPGTRLTVT.

J is TRBJ2-2 and V is TRBV9; D is unresolved. The CDR3 spans 14 residues. Trimming took 3 bases from V and 6 from J, leaving 12 bases between them. Per germline, CDR1 SGDLS and CDR2 YYNGEE. CDR3 residues: CASSARPEAGELFF. DNA for the CDR3: TGTGCCAGCAGCGCCCGTCCAGAGGCCGGGGAGCTGTTTTTT. The full variable domain, in which reference TRBV9 and TRBJ2-2 provide the parts outside the CDR3, is DSGVTQTPKHLITATGQRVTLRCSPRSGDLSVYWYQQSLDQGLQFLIQYYNGEERAKGNILERFSAQQFPDLHSELNLSSLELGDSALYFCASSARPEAGELFFGEGSRLTVL.

The chain recombines TRBV27 with TRBJ2-1, with D tentatively TRBD2 (6 bases). V lost 3 bases to trimming and J lost 10 bases, with 16 bases between them. Germline V gives CDR1 MNHEY, CDR2 SMNVEV (reference sequence). CDR3 length: 14 amino acids. CDR3 coding DNA: TGTGCCAGCAGTTTTTGGCGGCGCGGGGCCGAGCAGTTCTTC. This sequence encodes CASSFWRRGAEQFF.

CDR3 residues: CASSLGRGLAGYEQYF. In nucleotides, the CDR3 is TGTGCCAGCAGTTTAGGTCGGGGACTAGCAGGGTACGAGCAGTACTTC. The chain links TRBV27 to TRBJ2-7; 9 positions match TRBD2. This CDR3 has 16 amino acids. J was trimmed by 4 bases and V by 2 bases; bases with no gene match: 9. CDR1 and CDR2 from the germline V gene are MNHEY and SMNVEV (reference sequence).

This clone occurred a few times. J is TRBJ2-7 and V is TRBV29-1, with 8 nucleotides matching TRBD1. The CDR3 is 13 residues long. Trimming cost V 6 bases and J 6 bases; bases outside gene matches: 10. CDR1 and CDR2 (germline): SQVTM, ANQGSEA. The CDR3 nucleotides read TGCAGCGTGGGTGTGGACAGGGATGCCGAGCAGTACTTC. This sequence encodes CSVGVDRDAEQYF.